Listed here are 4 T cell receptor beta chains from one sample, sequenced in a study of T cells after yellow fever vaccination. TCRdb re-derived calls from the 5' RACE reads in MiXCR, one entry per CDR3 protein. The table records 110,000 or so distinct CDR3 sequences, about 7% of them present only once. This material consisted of CD4+ T cells sorted from PBMCs, taken approximately 40 days after the first yellow fever vaccination. The receptor source for this set is a man aged 18 to 30 who received the YFV17D yellow fever vaccine.

Points on this clonotype: Given a much more abundant clone one base away, this may be a read error. CDR3 in DNA: TGCAGCGGGAAGGTGGGGTTGACTGAAGCTTTCTTT. Its translation is CSGKVGLTEAFF. This chain uses TRBV20-1 with TRBJ1-1; D is ambiguous. Germline CDR1 and CDR2: DFQATT and SNEGSKA (reference sequence). The CDR3 loop spans 12 amino acids.

This clonotype was counted many times. The rearrangement links TRBV20-1 to TRBJ2-4, with D possibly TRBD2 on 7 matching bases. Per germline, CDR1 DFQATT and CDR2 SNEGSKA (reference sequence). CDR3 length: 15 amino acids. The CDR3 nucleotides read TGCAGCGCAAACTGGGGGGGGGCGTCCAAAAACATTCAGTACTTC. It is translated as CSANWGGASKNIQYF.

J is TRBJ1-2 and V is TRBV7-8; 11 positions agree with TRBD1. V gave up 5 bases and J gave up 3 bases; unmatched junction bases: 5. Germline CDR1 is SGHVS and CDR2 is FQNEAQ. CDR3 length: 15 residues. The CDR3 DNA reads as TGTGCCAGCAGCCCAGGACAGGGGGCACACTATGGCTACACCTTC. This sequence encodes CASSPGQGAHYGYTF. The entire variable domain, with the rest obtained from reference TRBV7-8 and TRBJ1-2, is as follows: GAGVSQSPRYKVAKRGQDVALRCDPISGHVSLFWYQQALGQGPEFLTYFQNEAQLDKSGLPSDRFFAERPEGSVSTLKIQRTQQEDSAVYLCASSPGQGAHYGYTFGSGTRLTVV.

This clonotype was seen ten or more times. The rearrangement links TRBV5-1 to TRBJ2-7; 7 bases agree with TRBD1. The CDR3 length is 11 residues. Germline V gene data show CDR1 as SGHRS and CDR2 as YFSETQ. Losses at the gene ends were 5 bases for V and 5 bases for J; bases not matched to a gene: 1. CDR3 in DNA: TGCGCCAGCAGGACAGGGAACGAGCAGTACGTC. Translating gives CASRTGNEQYV.